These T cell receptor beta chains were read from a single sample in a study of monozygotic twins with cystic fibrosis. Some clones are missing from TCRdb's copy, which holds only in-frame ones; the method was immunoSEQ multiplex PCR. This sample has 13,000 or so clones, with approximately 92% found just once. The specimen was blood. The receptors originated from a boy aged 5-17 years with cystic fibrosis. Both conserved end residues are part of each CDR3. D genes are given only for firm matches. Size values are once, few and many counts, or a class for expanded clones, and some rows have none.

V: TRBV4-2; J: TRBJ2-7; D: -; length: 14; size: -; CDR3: CASSLGAWRTSVTF; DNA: TGTGCCAGCAGCTTGGGGGCCTGGAGGACATCGGTCACCTTC
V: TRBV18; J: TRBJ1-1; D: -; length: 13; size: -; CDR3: CASSRGLNTEAFF; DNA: TGTGCCAGCTCACGAGGGTTAAACACTGAAGCTTTCTTT
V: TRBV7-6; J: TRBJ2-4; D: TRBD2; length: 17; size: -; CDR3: CASSLGLAGEAKNIQYF; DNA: TGTGCCAGCAGCTTAGGGCTAGCGGGGGAAGCCAAAAACATTCAGTACTTC
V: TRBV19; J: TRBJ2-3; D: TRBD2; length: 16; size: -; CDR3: CASQGLAGASPDTQYF; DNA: TGTGCCTCTCAGGGCCTAGCGGGGGCGTCCCCAGATACGCAGTATTTT
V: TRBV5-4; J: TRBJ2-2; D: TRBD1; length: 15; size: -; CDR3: CASSPTGGGGGELFF; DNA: TGTGCCAGCAGCCCCACAGGGGGCGGGGGCGGGGAGCTGTTTTTT
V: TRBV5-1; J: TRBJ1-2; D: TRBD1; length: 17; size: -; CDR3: CASSSTGTADINYGYTF; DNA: TGCGCCAGCAGCTCTACCGGGACAGCGGATATTAACTATGGCTACACCTTC
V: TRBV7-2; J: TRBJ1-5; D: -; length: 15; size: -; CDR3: CASSSSGIRGFPQHF; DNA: TGTGCCAGCAGCTCAAGCGGCATCCGTGGGTTTCCCCAGCATTTT
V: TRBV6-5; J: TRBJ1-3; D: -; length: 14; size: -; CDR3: CASSGGALGNTIYF; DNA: TGTGCCAGCAGTGGGGGGGCGCTTGGAAACACCATATATTTT
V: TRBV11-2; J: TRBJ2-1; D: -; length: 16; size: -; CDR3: CASSLVWRRPYNEQFF; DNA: TGTGCCAGCAGCTTAGTCTGGCGCCGACCTTACAATGAGCAGTTCTTC
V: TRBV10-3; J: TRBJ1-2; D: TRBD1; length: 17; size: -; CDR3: CAISELGQGAKLDGYTF; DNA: TGTGCCATCAGTGAGTTGGGACAGGGGGCTAAGCTGGATGGCTACACCTTC
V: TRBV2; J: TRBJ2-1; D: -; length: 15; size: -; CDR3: CASTRGTSSYNEQFF; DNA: TGTGCCAGCACCCGAGGGACTTCCTCCTACAATGAGCAGTTCTTC
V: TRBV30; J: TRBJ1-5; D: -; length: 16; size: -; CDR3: CAWTSGEGFVGQPQHF; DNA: TGTGCCTGGACCTCGGGCGAAGGGTTTGTAGGTCAGCCCCAGCATTTT
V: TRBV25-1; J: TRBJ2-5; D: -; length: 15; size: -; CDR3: CASSEGDNGQETQYF; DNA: TGTGCCAGCAGTGAGGGGGACAACGGGCAAGAGACCCAGTACTTC
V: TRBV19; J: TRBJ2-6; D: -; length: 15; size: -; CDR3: CASSIERGSANVLTF; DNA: TGTGCCAGTAGTATAGAACGGGGGTCGGCCAACGTCCTGACTTTC
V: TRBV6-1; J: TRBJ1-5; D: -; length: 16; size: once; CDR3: CASSERTKRSNQPQHF; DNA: TGTGCCAGCAGTGAAAGGACAAAGAGAAGCAATCAGCCCCAGCATTTT
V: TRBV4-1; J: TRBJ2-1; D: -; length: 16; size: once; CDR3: CASSHANLGSYNEQFF; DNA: TGCGCCAGCAGCCACGCGAACCTCGGCTCCTACAATGAGCAGTTCTTC
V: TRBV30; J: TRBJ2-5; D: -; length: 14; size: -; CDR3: CAWSVYQGIETQYF; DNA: TGTGCCTGGAGTGTATACCAGGGGATAGAGACCCAGTACTTC
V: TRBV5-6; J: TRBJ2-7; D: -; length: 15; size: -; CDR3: CASSHTPAGPHEQYF; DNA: TGTGCCAGCAGCCATACTCCGGCAGGGCCCCACGAGCAGTACTTC
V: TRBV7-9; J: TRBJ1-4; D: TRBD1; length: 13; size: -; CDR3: CASSYDGTAKLFF; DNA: TGTGCCAGCAGTTATGATGGGACAGCAAAACTGTTTTTT
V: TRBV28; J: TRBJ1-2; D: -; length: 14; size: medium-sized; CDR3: CASSLEGDNYGYTF; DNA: TGTGCCAGCAGTCTCGAGGGGGATAACTATGGCTACACCTTC